The next 7 T cell receptor beta chains were all read from a single sample in a study of CD8 T cells in ankylosing spondylitis. TCRdb independently ran MiXCR on the 5' RACE reads; one entry per CDR3 protein. The sample consists of 190,000 or so distinct CDR3 sequences, 10% to 15% of them appearing once. Sequencing was performed on blood, either unsorted or a sorted T cell fraction (not recorded which). These receptor sequences come from a male donor with ankylosing spondylitis or in good health (not recorded which).

This clonotype was found a few times. V is TRBV6-2 or TRBV6-3 and J is TRBJ1-1; possibly TRBD1 for D (5 bases). Trimming removed 2 bases from V and 5 bases from J, with 18 bases in between. The CDR3 covers 16 residues. In germline, CDR1 is MNHEY, CDR2 SVGEGT. The CDR3 DNA reads as TGTGCCAGCAGTTACGATGGGGCCTCCCTATTGACTGAAGCTTTCTTT. Its translation is CASSYDGASLLTEAFF.

This clonotype was seen only a few times. Here the CDR3 DNA reads TGTGCCAGCAGCCCCTTCCCGGGAGAGCAGTTCTTC. Encoded protein: CASSPFPGEQFF. This chain links TRBV21-1 with TRBJ2-1; the tabulated D call, TRBD1, remains unverified against the DNA. TRBV21-1 is classified as a pseudogene. The CDR3 runs 12 residues.

This clonotype has only a few counts. The chain links TRBV11-1 to TRBJ2-3; D is perhaps TRBD1 or TRBD2 (5 bases each). There are 20 residues in the CDR3. V lost 1 base, J lost 1 base, and 24 bases lay in between. Germline values: CDR1 SGHAT, CDR2 FQDESV (reference sequence). CDR3 sequence: CASSLGGGFVGTDGTDTQYF. In DNA, the CDR3 is TGTGCCAGCAGCTTAGGTGGGGGTTTTGTTGGGACGGACGGCACAGATACGCAGTATTTT.

This clonotype was seen a few times. This rearrangement joins TRBV15 to TRBJ2-1; D is perhaps TRBD1 (6 bases). Germline lookup yields CDR1 LNHNV and CDR2 YYDKDF (reference sequence). There are 16 residues in the CDR3. Trimming removed 5 bases at V and 6 bases at J, with 20 bases between. DNA of the CDR3: TGTGCCACCAGCTATACGGGACACCCTTCGGTCAATGAGCAGTTCTTC. Protein sequence: CATSYTGHPSVNEQFF.

This clonotype appeared a few times. The rearrangement joins TRBV20-1 to TRBJ2-1; 7 bases map to TRBD1. With V trimmed by 6 bases and J by 3 bases, 5 bases remained unmatched. CDR1 and CDR2 (germline): DFQATT, SNEGSKA (reference sequence). CDR3 length equals 13 residues. The CDR3 loop is CSAGQVNYNEQFF. The CDR3 nucleotides read TGCAGTGCCGGACAGGTGAACTACAATGAGCAGTTCTTC.

The J gene is TRBJ2-7, the V gene TRBV5-8, with 14 bases that match TRBD2. Germline trimming cut 5 bases from V and 6 bases from J; bases unmatched to any gene: 7. Germline loops: CDR1 SGHTS, CDR2 YDEGEE. This CDR3 region has 15 residues. DNA for the CDR3: TGTGCCAGCAGTTATGAGACTAGCGGGAGGGCCGAGCAGTACTTC. Translation gives CASSYETSGRAEQYF. Full variable domain (missing parts from reference TRBV5-8 and TRBJ2-7): EAGVTQSPTHLIKTRGQQATLRCSPISGHTSVYWYQQALGLGLQFLLWYDEGEERNRGNFPPRFSGRQFPNYSSELNVNALELEDSALYLCASSYETSGRAEQYFGPGTRLTVT.

The rearrangement uses TRBV7-9 and TRBJ2-3; D gene ambiguous. V lost 3 bases and J lost 4, with 11 bases in between. Germline V gene data show CDR1 as SEHNR and CDR2 as FQNEAQ (reference sequence). CDR3 length: 14 residues. The chain's CDR3 is CASSFLDRADTQYF. CDR3 DNA: TGTGCCAGCAGCTTCCTCGATCGGGCAGATACGCAGTATTTT.